The 6 T cell receptor beta chains below all came from one sample that was sequenced in a study of CD8 T cells in ankylosing spondylitis. Using its own MiXCR run on the 5' RACE reads, TCRdb lists one record per CDR3 protein. Seen here are roughly 130,000 distinct CDR3 sequences, roughly 8% observed once, and the top ten hold about 7.1%. Sequenced input: synovial fluid, either unsorted or a sorted T cell fraction (not recorded which). The receptors here all came from a male donor with ankylosing spondylitis.

This clonotype was detected ten times or more. The V and J genes are TRBV4-2 and TRBJ2-7, with TRBD1 identical over 7 bases. The CDR3 is 16 residues long. V was clipped by 0 bases and J by 0 bases; unmatched bases: 5. Germline V CDR1 and CDR2: LGHNA, YNFKEQ. The CDR3 protein is CASSQESRGFSYEQYF. In nucleotides, the CDR3 is TGTGCCAGCAGCCAAGAATCCAGGGGGTTCTCCTACGAGCAGTACTTC.

In its sample, this clonotype was seen a few times. Because the CDR3's place on the DNA is in doubt, the DNA is left out and the CDR3 is given as listed by TCRdb. V and J are TRBV12-3 or TRBV12-4 and TRBJ1-3; no DNA check was done on the table's D call, TRBD1. The CDR3 is 13 residues long, counting both termini. CDR3 in amino acids: CASRVGTGNIVDF.

In its sample, this clonotype was seen many times. V usage is TRBV28 and J usage is TRBJ1-2; D possibly corresponds to TRBD1 (6 bases). The CDR3 contains 16 residues. The V end lost 4 bases, the J end lost 4 bases, and 19 bases lay between the germline ends. In germline, CDR1 is MDHEN, CDR2 SYDVKM. Written as DNA, the CDR3 is TGTGCCAGCAGTTCGATCCGGGACATCGACGGCTATGGCTACACCTTC. This encodes CASSSIRDIDGYGYTF.

This clonotype was picked up many times. This chain uses TRBV28 with TRBJ1-2; TRBD1 might be the D (6 bases). V was shortened by 11 bases and J by 3 bases, with 13 bases between the two germline ends. This CDR3 has 12 residues. CDR1 is MDHEN, CDR2 SYDVKM, per germline. CDR3: CASGATHYGYTF. CDR3 nucleotides: TGTGCCTCAGGGGCCACTCACTATGGCTACACCTTC.

This clonotype came up a few times. V is TRBV29-1 and J is TRBJ2-3; TRBD1 is a possible D gene (6 bases). There are 16 residues in the CDR3. From germline, CDR1 is SQVTM and CDR2 ANQGSEA. V gave up 2 bases and J gave up 14 bases, with 29 bases separating them. The CDR3 sequence: CSVEPGTNLRASARYF. Written as DNA, the CDR3 is TGCAGCGTTGAACCAGGGACAAATCTGCGGGCCAGCGCGCGGTATTTT.

This clonotype was seen a few times. This chain links TRBV7-2 with TRBJ2-5; 9 bases align to TRBD2. The CDR3 has 14 amino acids. J lost 3 bases, V lost 3 bases, and 2 bases had no gene match. The germline V gene has CDR1 SGHTA and CDR2 FQGNSA. Written as DNA, the CDR3 is TGTGCCAGCAGCTTGCGGACTAGCGAAGAGACCCAGTACTTC. Translated, it gives CASSLRTSEETQYF.